This T cell receptor (beta chain) originates from a study of T-cell reconstitution after alpha-beta-depleted transplantation in children. Per germline, CDR1 SGHAT and CDR2 FQNNGV. The CDR3 sequence is 18 residues long. The V and J ends lost 5 bases and 4 bases, in that order; junction bases with no gene match: 11. Points on this clonotype: Its antigen is still unknown.

Study conclusions and caveats: One year after transplant, T-cell counts and diversity came mostly from newly produced T cells. After transplant, high TCRbeta diversity at day 60 in some patients arose from surviving recipient T cells and thymic progenitors. Reports say that about two months after transplant, the alpha-beta T cells came out of several hundred graft clones that had expanded.

Unique molecular identifiers were built into the TCRbeta library. TCRdb re-called the PCR reads through MiXCR, storing one row per CDR3 protein. The sample includes approximately 230,000 distinct CDR3 sequences, more than 20% of them seen just once. This TCR derives from a female patient under 10 years old who had a stem cell transplant for congenital amegakaryocytic thrombocytopenia, so the T cells may come from the graft donor. This chain uses TRBV11-2 with TRBJ2-3, with 14 bases identical to TRBD2. Sample: PBMCs, mostly from graft donor cells, taken 360 days after TCRalphabeta/CD19-depleted stem cell transplant. CDR3 protein: CASSQGLAGVWGPDTQYF. CDR3 DNA: TGTGCCAGCAGCCAGGGACTAGCGGGAGTATGGGGTCCAGATACGCAGTATTTT.